The sequence of this T cell receptor beta chain was determined in a study of patients and donors after allogeneic stem cell transplantation. From germline, CDR1 is SGDLS and CDR2 YYNGEE. The V and J ends lost 0 bases and 0 bases respectively, with 9 bases between them. The CDR3 runs 16 residues. MiXCR, run by TCRdb on the RT-PCR reads, gives a single entry per CDR3 protein. There are 150,000 to 250,000 distinct CDR3 sequences in the sample; less than 45% occur only once, and 25% to 35% lies in the top ten. The rearrangement joins TRBV9 to TRBJ1-4; the D gene is possibly TRBD1 (5 bases). The TCR originated in a human donor who was either an allogeneic HSCT recipient or a stem cell or donor lymphocyte infusion donor (not recorded which). It is not recorded whose cells these are; they may come from a transplant donor. Sequenced input: blood, either unsorted or a sorted T cell fraction (not recorded which). The CDR3, as DNA: TGTGCCAGCAGCGTAGAAGGGGCTGCAACTAATGAAAAACTGTTTTTT. This encodes CASSVEGAATNEKLFF.